The rows below give T cell receptor beta chains drawn from one sample of a study of blood T cell repertoires in COVID-19. The repertoire was sequenced with immunoSEQ multiplex PCR; TCRdb's copy has only in-frame clones and lacks some. This table holds around 150,000 clones, approximately 91% found once. Source material: peripheral blood. These receptors all stem from a man younger than 30 with acute or convalescent COVID-19. Both conserved end residues are part of each CDR3. D genes are given only for firm matches. Size is omitted from some rows. Given values are once, few, many or a class for expanded clones.

v_gene	d_gene	j_gene	abundance	CDR3nt	CDR3aa
TRBV6-1	TRBD1	TRBJ1-2	once	TGTGCCAGCAGTGAACTCAGACAGGGGGCTATAGACTATGGCTACACCTTC	CASSELRQGAIDYGYTF
TRBV5-4	TRBD2	TRBJ2-2	NA	TGTGCCAGCAGCTTGACTTTTCGCGGGAGTTACTCCGGGGAGCTGTTTTTT	CASSLTFRGSYSGELFF
TRBV5-1	TRBD2	TRBJ2-1	NA	TGCGCCAGCAGCTTGGGGGGACTAGGGACTAGCGGATACAATGAGCAGTTCTTC	CASSLGGLGTSGYNEQFF
TRBV7-8	NA	TRBJ1-5	NA	TGTGCCAGCAGCTTAGACAGGGATCAGCCCCAGCATTTT	CASSLDRDQPQHF
TRBV29-1	NA	TRBJ1-2	NA	TGCAGCGTTGACCCAGGACAGACATATGGCTACACCTTC	CSVDPGQTYGYTF
TRBV27	TRBD1	TRBJ2-1	NA	TGTGCCAGCAGTTTTCGACAGGGGGCCCGGAATGAGCAGTTCTTC	CASSFRQGARNEQFF
TRBV12-5	TRBD1	TRBJ1-1	NA	TGTGCTAGTGCCCGGGACAGGGTGAACACTGAAGCTTTCTTT	CASARDRVNTEAFF
TRBV11-2	NA	TRBJ1-2	NA	TGTGCCAGCAGCTCCCCCTTGACAGGTCTCTATGGCTACACCTTC	CASSSPLTGLYGYTF
TRBV7-8	NA	TRBJ1-3	NA	TGTGCCAGCAGCTTAGGGGGGGAAATTGGAAACACCATATATTTT	CASSLGGEIGNTIYF
TRBV18	TRBD1	TRBJ1-4	few	TGTGCCAGCTCAAGCCGGGACAGCCAATTTGAAAAACTGTTTTTT	CASSSRDSQFEKLFF